These 28 T cell receptor beta chains came from one sample sequenced in a study of T cell responses to AZD1222 COVID-19 vaccine. Libraries were prepared by immunoSEQ multiplex PCR; TCRdb keeps only in-frame clonotypes and omits some of them. The profile shows more than 250,000 clones, 93% of them singletons. The sample consisted of peripheral blood, taken on day 0 of AZD1222 vaccination. The receptors were gathered from an adult in good health.

This chain joins TRBV28 and TRBJ1-6; no clear D. CDR3 length: 13 residues. Trimming removed 5 bases from V and 11 bases from J, with 13 bases in between. Germline CDR1 MDHEN, CDR2 SYDVKM. The CDR3 bases are TGTGCCAGCAGTCAACAGCATCTAACACCCCTCCACTTT. It codes for CASSQQHLTPLHF.

The rearrangement links TRBV4-1 to TRBJ1-5, with unresolved D. Looked up from germline, CDR1 is MGHRA and CDR2 is YSYEKL. Trimming pared 0 bases from V and 6 bases from J, leaving 9 bases between. This CDR3 has 14 residues. CDR3 in DNA: TGCGCCAGCAGCCAAGATCGAGTTCGTCAGCCCCAGCATTTT. Its protein is CASSQDRVRQPQHF.

The chain couples TRBV9 to TRBJ2-1, with TRBD2 matching 13 bases. The CDR3 is made up of 16 amino acids. Germline CDR1 and CDR2: SGDLS and YYNGEE. V shed 4 bases and J 7 bases; nucleotides not matched to a gene: 8. The CDR3 reads CASSSWTSGSRNEQFF. The CDR3 region has the DNA TGTGCCAGCAGCTCTTGGACTAGCGGGAGTCGGAATGAGCAGTTCTTC.

In this sample, this clone turned up once. The chain combines TRBV19 with TRBJ2-1; 9 nucleotides line up with TRBD2. The germline V gene has CDR1 LNHDA and CDR2 SQIVND (reference sequence). CDR3 length equals 15 residues. The trim removed 4 bases at V and 8 bases at J, leaving 9 bases unmatched. The CDR3 protein is CASSNPGGRAHEQFF. The CDR3 DNA sequence: TGTGCCAGTAGTAACCCCGGCGGGAGGGCCCATGAGCAGTTCTTC.

This chain joins TRBV6-5 and TRBJ2-5; the D gene is possibly TRBD1 (5 bases). The ends were cut back, 6 bases at V and 3 bases at J, with 11 bases in the middle. From germline, CDR1 is MNHEY and CDR2 SVGAGI. CDR3 length: 13 amino acids. The CDR3 protein is CASSYDSEETQYF. As DNA, the CDR3 is TGTGCCAGCAGCTACGACAGTGAAGAGACCCAGTACTTC.

This rearrangement joins TRBV20-1 to TRBJ1-3, with D hard to call. In germline, CDR1 is DFQATT, CDR2 SNEGSKA (reference sequence). V gave up 3 bases and J gave up 2 bases, with 5 bases separating them. This CDR3 has 12 residues. The CDR3 is CSASRAGNTIYF. The CDR3 coding sequence is TGCAGTGCTAGTAGGGCTGGAAACACCATATATTTT.

The chain employs TRBV29-1 and TRBJ1-2, with D tentatively TRBD1 (5 bases). V gave up 4 bases and J gave up 0 bases, with 9 bases separating them. Germline CDR1 is SQVTM and CDR2 is ANQGSEA. This CDR3 has 13 amino acids. CDR3 coding DNA: TGCAGCGTTGGGACACTCGCTAACTATGGCTACACCTTC. Amino acids: CSVGTLANYGYTF.

This sequence joins TRBV9 and TRBJ2-1; D is perhaps TRBD2 (7 bases). The germline V gene has CDR1 SGDLS and CDR2 YYNGEE. This CDR3 region has 16 residues. The V gene lost 3 bases and the J gene lost 4 bases, with 17 bases spanning the gap. The CDR3 nucleotides are TGTGCCAGCAGCGAACGAGGGGGGGTTCGGTACAATGAGCAGTTCTTC. It specifies CASSERGGVRYNEQFF.

The V gene is TRBV7-8, the J gene TRBJ2-7; D remains ambiguous. Per germline, CDR1 SGHVS and CDR2 FQNEAQ. Trimming shortened V by 1 base and J by 1 base, and 8 bases separated the two germline ends. The length of the CDR3 is 14 residues. CDR3 coding DNA: TGTGCCAGCAGCTTAGTTCGGTGGTCCTACGAGCAGTACTTC. Its translation is CASSLVRWSYEQYF. Filled out from reference TRBV7-8 and TRBJ2-7, the complete variable domain reads GAGVSQSPRYKVAKRGQDVALRCDPISGHVSLFWYQQALGQGPEFLTYFQNEAQLDKSGLPSDRFFAERPEGSVSTLKIQRTQQEDSAVYLCASSLVRWSYEQYFGPGTRLTVT.

This chain joins TRBV2 and TRBJ1-1, with D uncertain. V lost 3 bases, J lost 3 bases, and 5 bases lay in between. The germline V gene has CDR1 SNHLY and CDR2 FYNNEI. The CDR3 consists of 12 residues. The CDR3 nucleotides are TGTGCCAGCAGTGATGAGGACACTGAAGCTTTCTTT. It specifies CASSDEDTEAFF.

This chain joins TRBV2 and TRBJ1-1; 9 bases map to TRBD1. The CDR3 runs to 14 residues. J lost 5 bases, V lost 7 bases, and 8 bases had no gene match. Looked up from germline, CDR1 is SNHLY and CDR2 is FYNNEI. The CDR3 sequence: CASTLQGAGTEAFF. CDR3 nucleotides: TGTGCCAGCACTCTACAGGGGGCCGGGACTGAAGCTTTCTTT.

The J gene is TRBJ1-5, the V gene TRBV6-2 or TRBV6-3; possible D gene TRBD1, 5 bases. The CDR3 extends over 14 amino acids. Per the germline V gene, CDR1 is MNHEY and CDR2 is SVGEGT. The V and J ends lost 4 bases and 1 base respectively, with 8 bases between them. The DNA for the CDR3 is TGTGCCAGCAGTTCCCGGGACAGCAATCAGCCCCAGCATTTT. Encoded protein: CASSSRDSNQPQHF.

In DNA form, the CDR3 reads TGTGCCAGCAGGGGGGGCGAGCAGTACTTC. Translation gives CASRGGEQYF. The chain combines TRBV2 with TRBJ2-7, with D tentatively TRBD2 (6 bases). Germline loops: CDR1 SNHLY, CDR2 FYNNEI. This CDR3 is built from 10 residues. V lost 6 bases and J lost 6, with 6 bases in between.

V gene TRBV28 combines with J gene TRBJ1-4; D remains ambiguous. The V gene lost 3 bases and the J gene lost 0 bases, with 5 bases spanning the gap. CDR1 is MDHEN and CDR2 is SYDVKM in the germline V gene. The CDR3 contains 14 residues. The CDR3 loop reads CASSFRATNEKLFF. The CDR3 nucleotides are TGTGCCAGCAGTTTTCGTGCAACTAATGAAAAACTGTTTTTT.

This clone has a handful of counts. This CDR3 is also generated by other DNA sequences in the sample. The chain recombines TRBV5-6 with TRBJ2-6, with a tentative D call TRBD1 (5 bases). V was trimmed by 0 bases and J by 4 bases, leaving 8 bases between them. The CDR3 loop spans 15 amino acids. Germline V gene data show CDR1 as SGHDT and CDR2 as YYEEEE. The DNA of the CDR3 is TGTGCCAGCAGCTTGGCAGGGCCCGGGGCCAACGTCCTGACTTTC. Its translation is CASSLAGPGANVLTF. Complete variable domain (other parts from reference TRBV5-6 and TRBJ2-6): DAGVTQSPTHLIKTRGQQVTLRCSPKSGHDTVSWYQQALGQGPQFIFQYYEEEERQRGNFPDRFSGHQFPNYSSELNVNALLLGDSALYLCASSLAGPGANVLTFGAGSRLTVL.

This clone turned up a few times. This chain connects TRBV4-1 to TRBJ2-7; a possible D gene is TRBD2 (5 bases). The germline V and J ends were trimmed by 4 bases and 1 base, with 11 bases remaining between them. Germline V lookup: CDR1 MGHRA, CDR2 YSYEKL. CDR3 length equals 14 residues. The CDR3 DNA follows: TGCGCCAGCAGCCGAAGCCGGACTTCCTACGAGCAGTACTTC. Protein product: CASSRSRTSYEQYF.

The J gene is TRBJ2-1, the V gene TRBV5-1; weak D call: TRBD2 (5 bases). The CDR3 contains 17 residues. Trimming took off 2 bases at V and 1 base at J, with 16 bases between the two ends. Germline CDR1 reads SGHRS; CDR2 reads YFSETQ. The CDR3 here is CASSFPPRAESYNEQFF. The CDR3 nucleotides read TGCGCCAGCAGCTTCCCCCCGAGGGCAGAATCCTACAATGAGCAGTTCTTC.

V is TRBV2 and J is TRBJ1-3; D is unclear. Germline V gene lookup returns CDR1 SNHLY and CDR2 FYNNEI. The CDR3 runs to 14 residues. V lost 3 bases to trimming and J lost 0 bases, with 6 bases between them. Here the CDR3 reads CASSDGFSGNTIYF. The CDR3 nucleotides read TGTGCCAGCAGTGACGGGTTCTCTGGAAACACCATATATTTT.

This sequence joins TRBV9 and TRBJ2-1; 7 bases line up with TRBD1. The CDR3 covers 17 residues. Germline V gene sequence: CDR1 SGDLS, CDR2 YYNGEE. The junction had 9 bases not matched to a gene; V was cut back by 3 bases and J by 0 bases. CDR3 coding DNA: TGTGCCAGCAGCGCGAGGGACAGTCTAAGCTCCTACAATGAGCAGTTCTTC. Translating it yields CASSARDSLSSYNEQFF.

This clone was detected once. J is TRBJ1-1 and V is TRBV27; TRBD1 agrees at 10 bases. Germline CDR1 is MNHEY and CDR2 is SMNVEV (reference sequence). The CDR3 has 12 amino acids. V was pared by 4 bases and J by 11 bases, with 4 bases of the junction left unmatched. The CDR3 bases are TGTGCCAGCAGTTCCCGGACAGGGGGTGCTTTCTTT. Translated: CASSSRTGGAFF.

J is TRBJ2-7 and V is TRBV24-1; maybe TRBD2 (6 bases). Germline V gives CDR1 KGHDR, CDR2 SFDVKD. Trimming stripped 10 bases from V and 1 base from J, with 10 bases between. The CDR3 is 12 residues long. As DNA, the CDR3 is TGTGCCACTGCGGGGTCTTCCTACGAGCAGTACTTC. It codes for CATAGSSYEQYF.

The V and J genes are TRBV11-2 and TRBJ1-2; D ambiguous. Germline V gene lookup returns CDR1 SGHAT and CDR2 FQNNGV. V gave up 2 bases and J gave up 4 bases, with 8 bases separating them. This CDR3 region has 13 residues. The CDR3 is CASSLSSGYGYTF. CDR3 bases: TGTGCCAGCAGCTTAAGTAGTGGCTATGGCTACACCTTC.

The V gene is TRBV11-1, the J gene TRBJ2-7; D call uncertain. Germline lookup yields CDR1 SGHAT and CDR2 FQDESV (reference sequence). CDR3 length: 17 residues. The V gene lost 0 bases and the J gene lost 3 bases, with 18 bases spanning the gap. CDR3 amino acids: CASSLASTWSPNYEQYF. The CDR3 DNA follows: TGTGCCAGCAGCTTAGCATCGACATGGAGTCCGAACTACGAGCAGTACTTC.

This sequence joins TRBV19 and TRBJ2-1; no firm D call. The CDR3 runs to 12 residues. Between the trimmed V and J ends, which lost 5 bases and 4 bases, there was a span of 6 bases. From germline, CDR1 is LNHDA and CDR2 SQIVND (reference sequence). The CDR3 coding sequence is TGTGCCAGTAGTCACAAGTACAATGAGCAGTTCTTC. This codes for CASSHKYNEQFF. Based on the CDR3 plus reference TRBV19 and TRBJ2-1, the full variable domain is DGGITQSPKYLFRKEGQNVTLSCEQNLNHDAMYWYRQDPGQGLRLIYYSQIVNDFQKGDIAEGYSVSREKKESFPLTVTSAQKNPTAFYLCASSHKYNEQFFGPGTRLTVL.

V gene TRBV5-1 combines with J gene TRBJ1-2; D is perhaps TRBD1 (5 bases). The CDR3 is made up of 15 amino acids. Trimming took off 0 bases at V and 7 bases at J, with 16 bases between the two ends. The germline gives CDR1 SGHRS, CDR2 YFSETQ. CDR3 loop: CASSLALGVPAGYTF. The CDR3 coding sequence is TGCGCCAGCAGCTTGGCCTTGGGGGTGCCGGCTGGCTACACCTTC.

This rearrangement joins TRBV4-2 to TRBJ1-1, with TRBD1 matching 9 bases. V shed 5 bases and J 11 bases; nucleotides not matched to a gene: 6. The CDR3 totals 12 residues. The V gene's germline CDR1 is LGHNA and CDR2 YNFKEQ. The CDR3 loop is CASSDNRGPAFF. CDR3 nucleotides: TGTGCCAGCAGCGACAACAGGGGGCCCGCTTTCTTT.

The J gene is TRBJ1-1, the V gene TRBV12-5; tentatively, D is TRBD1 (5 bases). V was cut by 7 bases and J by 1 base, with 10 bases left in between. CDR1 and CDR2 from the germline V gene are LGHNT and FRNRAP. This CDR3 has 13 residues. This CDR3 reads CASARTRNTEAFF. CDR3 sequence (DNA): TGTGCTAGTGCCCGGACACGGAACACTGAAGCTTTCTTT.

The rearrangement links TRBV7-3 to TRBJ2-2; D might be TRBD1 or TRBD2, each matching 5 bases. Trimming stripped 3 bases from V and 6 bases from J, with 11 bases between. Germline CDR1 is SGHTA and CDR2 is FQGTGA. The CDR3 sequence is 14 residues long. The CDR3 loop reads CASSFSWGSGELFF. DNA of the CDR3: TGTGCCAGCAGCTTTTCATGGGGGTCCGGGGAGCTGTTTTTT.